The 6 T cell receptor beta chains below all came from one sample that was sequenced in a study of cytomegalovirus exposure and HLA in healthy donors. Sequenced by immunoSEQ multiplex PCR; TCRdb stores in-frame clones only, minus some. In the table there are 250,000 to 400,000 clones, about nine tenths of which are singletons. Sequenced input: PBMCs. All receptors come from a woman aged 25 to 39 in good health and CMV-seropositive.

This clone has just a few counts. The rearrangement joins TRBV28 to TRBJ1-2; the match to TRBD1 covers 8 bases. The CDR3 sequence is 14 residues long. Germline CDR1 is MDHEN and CDR2 is SYDVKM. The V segment lost 3 bases and the J segment 8 bases; nucleotides outside the gene matches: 8. CDR3 sequence (DNA): TGTGCCAGCAGTTTGCCCACAGGGGGATGGGGCTACACCTTC. Residues: CASSLPTGGWGYTF.

This chain joins TRBV7-9 and TRBJ1-5, with 7 positions matching TRBD1. Germline V lookup: CDR1 SEHNR, CDR2 FQNEAQ (reference sequence). The V gene end was trimmed by 5 bases and the J gene end by 4 bases; junction bases not matched to a gene: 11. The CDR3 spans 16 residues. CDR3 sequence (DNA): TGTGCCAGCAGCATCTTTCCTGACAGGGAGAATCAGCCCCAGCATTTT. It codes for CASSIFPDRENQPQHF.

The V gene is TRBV18, the J gene TRBJ1-1; D unclear. Per the germline V gene, CDR1 is KGHSH and CDR2 is LQKENI. The germline V and J ends were trimmed by 0 bases and 1 base, with 6 bases remaining between them. This CDR3 comprises 14 residues. Here the CDR3 reads CASSPPGSNTEAFF. The CDR3 nucleotides are TGTGCCAGCTCACCACCAGGGTCGAACACTGAAGCTTTCTTT.

The genes are TRBV7-2 and TRBJ2-7, with D tentatively TRBD1 (8 bases). V lost 5 bases, J lost 2 bases, and 19 bases lay in between. Germline-derived CDR1 and CDR2 are SGHTA and FQGNSA. This CDR3 is built from 16 residues. The CDR3 bases are TGTGCCAGCAGCCCGGGGGGACAGGTACAAACCTACGAGCAGTACTTC. The encoded protein is CASSPGGQVQTYEQYF.

The rearrangement links TRBV5-6 to TRBJ1-5; D is unclear. Trimming removed 1 base at V and 2 bases at J, with 13 bases between. This CDR3 is built from 16 residues. Germline-derived CDR1 and CDR2 are SGHDT and YYEEEE. CDR3 amino acids: CASSLRRSSGNQPQHF. The CDR3 DNA sequence: TGTGCCAGCAGCTTGAGAAGAAGTAGCGGCAATCAGCCCCAGCATTTT.

The chain couples TRBV4-3 to TRBJ2-1, with no clear D. CDR1 and CDR2 (germline): LGHNA, YSLEER. V dropped 0 bases and J dropped 7 bases, with 10 bases sitting between them. This CDR3 is built from 14 residues. The CDR3 nucleotides are TGCGCCAGCAGCCAAGAATGGGTGGAAAATGAGCAGTTCTTC. It encodes CASSQEWVENEQFF.